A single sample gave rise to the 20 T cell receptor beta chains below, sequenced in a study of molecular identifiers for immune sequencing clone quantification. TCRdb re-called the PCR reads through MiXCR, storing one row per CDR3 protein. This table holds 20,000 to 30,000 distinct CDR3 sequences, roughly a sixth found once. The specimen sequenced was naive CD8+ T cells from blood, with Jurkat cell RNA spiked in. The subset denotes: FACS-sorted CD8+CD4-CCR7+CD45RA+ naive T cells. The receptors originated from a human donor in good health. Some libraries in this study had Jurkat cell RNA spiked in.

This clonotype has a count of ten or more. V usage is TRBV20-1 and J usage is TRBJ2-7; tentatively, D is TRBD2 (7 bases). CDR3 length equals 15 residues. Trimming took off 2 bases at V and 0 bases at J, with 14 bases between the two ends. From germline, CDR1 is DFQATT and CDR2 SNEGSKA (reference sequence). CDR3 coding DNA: TGCAGTGCTAGAAATAGGGGGGGGGCCTCCTACGAGCAGTACTTC. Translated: CSARNRGGASYEQYF.

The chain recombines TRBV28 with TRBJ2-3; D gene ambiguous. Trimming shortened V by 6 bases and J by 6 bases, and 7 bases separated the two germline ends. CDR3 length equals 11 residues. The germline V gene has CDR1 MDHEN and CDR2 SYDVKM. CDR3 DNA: TGTGCCAGCAGCCCCGAGGATACGCAGTATTTT. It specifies CASSPEDTQYF.

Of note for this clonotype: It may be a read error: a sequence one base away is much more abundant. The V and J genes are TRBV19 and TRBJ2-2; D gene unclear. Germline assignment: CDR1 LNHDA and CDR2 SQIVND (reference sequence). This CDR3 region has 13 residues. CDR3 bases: TGTGCCTGTAGTATAGTTGACACCGGGGAGCTGTTTTTT. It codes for CACSIVDTGELFF.

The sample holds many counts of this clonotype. The CDR3 DNA follows: TGTGCCAGCAGCTCCGGGGCCGAGAGCTATGGCTACACCTTC. The encoded protein is CASSSGAESYGYTF. This chain uses TRBV6-5 with TRBJ1-2; TRBD1 might be the D (5 bases). This CDR3 spans 14 amino acids. Germline-derived CDR1 and CDR2 are MNHEY and SVGAGI. Trimming shortened V by 6 bases and J by 4 bases, and 15 bases separated the two germline ends.

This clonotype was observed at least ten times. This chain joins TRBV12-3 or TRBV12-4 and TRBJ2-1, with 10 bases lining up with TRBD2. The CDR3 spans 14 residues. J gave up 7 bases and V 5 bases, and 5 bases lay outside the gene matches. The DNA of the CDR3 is TGTGCCAGCAGTAAAGCGGGAGGGGGAAATGAGCAGTTCTTC. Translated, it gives CASSKAGGGNEQFF.

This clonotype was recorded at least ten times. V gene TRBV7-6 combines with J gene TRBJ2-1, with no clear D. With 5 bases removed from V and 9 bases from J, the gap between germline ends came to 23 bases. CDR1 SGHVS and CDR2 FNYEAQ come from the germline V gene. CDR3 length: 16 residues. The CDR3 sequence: CASSARVGPDGGEQFF. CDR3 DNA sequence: TGTGCCAGCAGCGCCCGGGTCGGTCCGGACGGTGGTGAGCAGTTCTTC.

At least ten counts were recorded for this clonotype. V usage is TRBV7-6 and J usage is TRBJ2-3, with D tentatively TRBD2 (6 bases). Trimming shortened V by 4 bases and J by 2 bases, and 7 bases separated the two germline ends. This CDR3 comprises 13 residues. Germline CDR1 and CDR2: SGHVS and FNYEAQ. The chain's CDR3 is CASSWEATDTQYF. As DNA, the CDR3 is TGTGCCAGCAGCTGGGAGGCCACAGATACGCAGTATTTT.

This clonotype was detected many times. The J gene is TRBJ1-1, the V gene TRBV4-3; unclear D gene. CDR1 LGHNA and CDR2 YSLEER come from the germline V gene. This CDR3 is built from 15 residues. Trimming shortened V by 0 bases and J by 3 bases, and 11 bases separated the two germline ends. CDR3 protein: CASSQDSAGYTEAFF. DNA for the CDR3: TGCGCCAGCAGCCAAGATTCTGCGGGCTACACTGAAGCTTTCTTT.

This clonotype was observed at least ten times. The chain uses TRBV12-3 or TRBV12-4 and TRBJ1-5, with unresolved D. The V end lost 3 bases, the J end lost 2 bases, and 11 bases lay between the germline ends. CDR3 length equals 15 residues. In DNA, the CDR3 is TGTGCCAGCAGTTTTACAGCTGGAGGCAATCAGCCCCAGCATTTT. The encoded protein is CASSFTAGGNQPQHF.

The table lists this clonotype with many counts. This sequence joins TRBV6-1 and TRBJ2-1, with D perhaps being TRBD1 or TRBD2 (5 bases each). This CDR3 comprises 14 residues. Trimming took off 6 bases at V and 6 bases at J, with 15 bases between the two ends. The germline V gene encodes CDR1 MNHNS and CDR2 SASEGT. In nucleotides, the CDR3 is TGTGCCAGCAGCGGACTGGGGCTTTTCAATGAGCAGTTCTTC. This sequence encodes CASSGLGLFNEQFF.

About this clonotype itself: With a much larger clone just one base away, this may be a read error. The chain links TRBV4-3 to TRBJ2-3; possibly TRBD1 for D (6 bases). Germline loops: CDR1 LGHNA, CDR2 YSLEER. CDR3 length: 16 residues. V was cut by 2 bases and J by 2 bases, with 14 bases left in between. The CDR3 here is CASSQTTRTVTDTQYF. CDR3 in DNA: TGCGCCAGCAGCCAAACGACCAGGACAGTCACAGATACGCAGTATTTT.

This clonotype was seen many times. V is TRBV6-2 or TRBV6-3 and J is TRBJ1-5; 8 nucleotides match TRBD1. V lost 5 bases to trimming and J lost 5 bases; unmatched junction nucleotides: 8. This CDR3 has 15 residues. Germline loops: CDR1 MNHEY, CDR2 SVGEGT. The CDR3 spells CASSRMTGAYQPQHF. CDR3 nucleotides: TGTGCCAGCAGTCGTATGACAGGGGCTTATCAGCCCCAGCATTTT.

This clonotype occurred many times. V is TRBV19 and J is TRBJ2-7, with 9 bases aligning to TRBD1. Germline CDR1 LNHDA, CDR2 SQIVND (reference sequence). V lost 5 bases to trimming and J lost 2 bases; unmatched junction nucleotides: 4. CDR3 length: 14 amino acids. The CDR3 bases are TGTGCCAGTAGTCCCGGGACAGGGACCTACGAGCAGTACTTC. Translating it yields CASSPGTGTYEQYF.

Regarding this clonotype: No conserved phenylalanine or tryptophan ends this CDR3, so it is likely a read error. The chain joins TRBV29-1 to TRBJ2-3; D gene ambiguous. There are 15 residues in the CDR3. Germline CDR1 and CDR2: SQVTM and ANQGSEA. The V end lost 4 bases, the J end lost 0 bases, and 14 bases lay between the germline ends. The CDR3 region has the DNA TGCAGCGTTGTCGCCTCTACGTCTAGCACAGATACGCAGTATTCT. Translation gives CSVVASTSSTDTQYS.

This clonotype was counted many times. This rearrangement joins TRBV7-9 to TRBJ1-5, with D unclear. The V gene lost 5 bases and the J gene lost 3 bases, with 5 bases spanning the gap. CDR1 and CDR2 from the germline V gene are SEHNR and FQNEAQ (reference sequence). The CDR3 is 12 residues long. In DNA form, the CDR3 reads TGTGCCAGCAGCCCTGACAATCAGCCCCAGCATTTT. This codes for CASSPDNQPQHF. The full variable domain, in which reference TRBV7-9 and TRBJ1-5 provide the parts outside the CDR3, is DTGVSQNPRHKITKRGQNVTFRCDPISEHNRLYWYRQTLGQGPEFLTYFQNEAQLEKSRLLSDRFSAERPKGSFSTLEIQRTEQGDSAMYLCASSPDNQPQHFGDGTRLSIL.

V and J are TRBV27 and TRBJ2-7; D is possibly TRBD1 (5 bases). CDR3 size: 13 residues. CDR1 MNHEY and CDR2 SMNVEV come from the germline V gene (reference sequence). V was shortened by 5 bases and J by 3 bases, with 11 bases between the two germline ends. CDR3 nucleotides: TGTGCCAGCAGTCTAAATCAGGGCTACGAGCAGTACTTC. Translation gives CASSLNQGYEQYF.

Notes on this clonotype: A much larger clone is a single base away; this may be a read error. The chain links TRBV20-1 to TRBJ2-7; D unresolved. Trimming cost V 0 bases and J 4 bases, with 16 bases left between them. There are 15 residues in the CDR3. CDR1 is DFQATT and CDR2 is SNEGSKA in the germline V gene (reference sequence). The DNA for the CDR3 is TGCAGTGCTAGAGATCGTTCGATAGGAGAATACGAGCAGTACTTC. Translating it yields CSARDRSIGEYEQYF.

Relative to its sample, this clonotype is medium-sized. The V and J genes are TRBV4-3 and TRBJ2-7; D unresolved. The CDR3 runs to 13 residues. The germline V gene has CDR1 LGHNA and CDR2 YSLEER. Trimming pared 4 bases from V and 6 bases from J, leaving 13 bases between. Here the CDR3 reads CASSPLLGIEQYF. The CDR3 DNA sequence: TGCGCCAGCAGCCCCCTGTTGGGGATCGAGCAGTACTTC.

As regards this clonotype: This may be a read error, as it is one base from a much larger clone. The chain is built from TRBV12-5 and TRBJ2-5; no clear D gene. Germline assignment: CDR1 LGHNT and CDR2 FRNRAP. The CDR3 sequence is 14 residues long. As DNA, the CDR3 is TGTGCTAATGGTTTGCGGTCAGCCCAAGAGACCCAGTACTTC. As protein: CANGLRSAQETQYF.

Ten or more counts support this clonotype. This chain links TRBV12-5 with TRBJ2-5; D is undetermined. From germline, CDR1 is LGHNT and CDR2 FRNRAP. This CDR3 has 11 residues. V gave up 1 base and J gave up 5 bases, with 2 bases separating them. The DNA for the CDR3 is TGTGCTAGTGGTTTGGGCGAGACCCAGTACTTC. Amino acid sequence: CASGLGETQYF.